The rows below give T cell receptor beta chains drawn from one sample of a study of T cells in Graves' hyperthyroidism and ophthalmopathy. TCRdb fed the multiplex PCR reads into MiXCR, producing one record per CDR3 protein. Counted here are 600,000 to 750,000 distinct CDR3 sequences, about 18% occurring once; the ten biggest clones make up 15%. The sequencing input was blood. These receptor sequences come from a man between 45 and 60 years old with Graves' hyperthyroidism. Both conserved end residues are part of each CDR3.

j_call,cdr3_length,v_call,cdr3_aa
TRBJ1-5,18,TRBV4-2,CASSQDNFSWDSNQPQHF
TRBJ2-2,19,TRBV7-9,CASSSNGRVEPYNTGELFF
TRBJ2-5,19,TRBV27,CASSFGGLAGGPQQETQYF
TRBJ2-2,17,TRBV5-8,CASSTGQRVANTGELFF
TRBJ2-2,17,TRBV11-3,CASSLAPSAGGTGELFF
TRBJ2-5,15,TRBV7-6,CASSLTRRGGETQYF
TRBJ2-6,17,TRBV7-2,CASSLATLNSGANVLTF
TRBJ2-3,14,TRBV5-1,CASSPTVSTDTQYF
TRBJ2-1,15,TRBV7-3,CASSYTSGVYNEQFF
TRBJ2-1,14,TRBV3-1,CASSQGAGFNEQFF
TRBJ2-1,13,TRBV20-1,CSARVPVHNEQFF
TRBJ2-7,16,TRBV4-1,CASSQDIGSQAHEQYF
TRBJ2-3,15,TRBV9,CASSVAHGFTDTQYF
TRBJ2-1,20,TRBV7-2,CASSLEALAGGPAYYNEQFF
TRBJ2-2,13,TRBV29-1,CSVSIGNTGELFF
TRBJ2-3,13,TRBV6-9,CASSFGRGDTQYF
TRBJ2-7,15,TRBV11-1,CASSFRDAITYEQYF
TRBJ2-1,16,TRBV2,CASRAGLAGFDNEQFF
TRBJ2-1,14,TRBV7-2,CASSNPRASSEQFF
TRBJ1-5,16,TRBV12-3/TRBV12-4,CASSLLRQGGNQPQHF
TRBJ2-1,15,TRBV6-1,CASSEEGGRANEQFF
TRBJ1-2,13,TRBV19,CASSMTVNYGYTF
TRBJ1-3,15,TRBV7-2,CASSGGRHSGNTIYF
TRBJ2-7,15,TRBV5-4,CASSLDTGGSREQYF
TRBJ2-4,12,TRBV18,CASSPPGYDQYF
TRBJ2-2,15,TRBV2,CASSERDYDTGELFF
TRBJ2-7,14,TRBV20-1,CSARAVTGPREQYF
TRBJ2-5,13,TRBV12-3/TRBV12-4,CASSWGHQETQYF
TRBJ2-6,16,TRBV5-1,CASSLGQISGANVLTF
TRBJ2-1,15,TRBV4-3,CASSQESGSYNEQFF
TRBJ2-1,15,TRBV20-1,CSAREAGRAYNEQFF